This TCR beta chain is drawn from a study of T-cell reconstitution after alpha-beta-depleted transplantation in children. General study results and limits: TCRbeta diversity was high at day 60 in some patients (a result of surviving recipient T cells and thymic progenitors). Reportedly, only several hundred clones from non-depleted graft cells drove alpha-beta T-cell counts at about two months. By one year post-transplant, T-cell counts and diversity largely arose from T cells that were newly produced.

This clonotype was counted many times. Its specificity is unknown. Trimming removed 4 bases at V and 2 bases at J, with 16 bases between. In germline, CDR1 is SGDLS, CDR2 YYNGEE. The CDR3 extends over 15 amino acids. The TCRbeta library incorporated unique molecular identifiers. TCRdb re-derived calls from the PCR reads in MiXCR, one entry per CDR3 protein. The sample shows 550,000 to 800,000 distinct CDR3 sequences, about an eighth of them seen only once. The chain recombines TRBV9 with TRBJ2-7; D perhaps matches TRBD1 (6 bases). This receptor was taken from a girl aged 2 to 9 with congenital amegakaryocytic thrombocytopenia, due to receive a stem cell transplant. The sequencing used PBMCs, collected before TCRalphabeta/CD19-depleted stem cell transplant. The CDR3 sequence: CASSPRMDSTYEQYF. In DNA, the CDR3 is TGTGCCAGCAGCCCTCGAATGGACAGTACCTACGAGCAGTACTTC. The full variable domain, its missing parts supplied by reference TRBV9 and TRBJ2-7, is DSGVTQTPKHLITATGQRVTLRCSPRSGDLSVYWYQQSLDQGLQFLIQYYNGEERAKGNILERFSAQQFPDLHSELNLSSLELGDSALYFCASSPRMDSTYEQYFGPGTRLTVT.